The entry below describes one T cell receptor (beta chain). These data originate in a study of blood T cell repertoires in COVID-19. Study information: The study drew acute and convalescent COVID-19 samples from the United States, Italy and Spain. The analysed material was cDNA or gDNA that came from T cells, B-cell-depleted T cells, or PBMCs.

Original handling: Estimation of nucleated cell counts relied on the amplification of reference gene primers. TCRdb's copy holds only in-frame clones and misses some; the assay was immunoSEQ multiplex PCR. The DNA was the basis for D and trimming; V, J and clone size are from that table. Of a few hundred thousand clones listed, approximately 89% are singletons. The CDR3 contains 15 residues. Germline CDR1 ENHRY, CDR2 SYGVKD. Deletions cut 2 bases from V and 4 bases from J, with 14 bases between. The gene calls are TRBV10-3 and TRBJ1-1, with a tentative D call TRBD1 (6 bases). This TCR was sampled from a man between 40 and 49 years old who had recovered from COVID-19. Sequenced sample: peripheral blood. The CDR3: CAISESQGIVTEAFF. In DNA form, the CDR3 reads TGTGCCATCAGTGAGAGCCAGGGGATCGTCACTGAAGCTTTCTTT.